Presented here are 13 T cell receptor beta chains from one specimen sequenced in a study of post-analysis software for immune sequencing data. These receptors are not linked to any known antigen. TCR beta cDNA libraries included unique molecular identifiers. TCRdb reanalysed the PCR reads using MiXCR and keeps one entry per CDR3 protein. The sample carries roughly 800,000 distinct CDR3 sequences, under 70% recorded once. Regarding the study as a whole: Relative to controls, patients had 5 or 6 TRBV segments at higher frequency, with TRBV5-6, TRBV5-1 and TRBV20-1 among these.

Sequenced input: blood. These receptors originate from a girl aged 10 to 17 with multiple sclerosis.

The gene calls are TRBV7-9 and TRBJ2-6; 7 nucleotides align to TRBD1. Germline CDR1 reads SEHNR; CDR2 reads FQNEAQ (reference sequence). Trimming removed 2 bases from V and 0 bases from J; junction bases left unmatched: 7. There are 18 residues in the CDR3. The CDR3 bases are TGTGCCAGCAGCTTATTTTACAGGGGCGCCTCTGGGGCCAACGTCCTGACTTTC. This encodes CASSLFYRGASGANVLTF.

The chain has TRBV12-3 or TRBV12-4 and TRBJ2-5; 7 bases agree with TRBD2. The CDR3 has 14 amino acids. CDR3 protein: CASGASGRWETQYF. Written as DNA, the CDR3 is TGTGCGAGTGGGGCTAGCGGTCGATGGGAGACCCAGTACTTC.

This chain connects TRBV3-1 to TRBJ1-1; D call uncertain. Trimming stripped 0 bases from V and 9 bases from J, with 20 bases between. CDR1 is LGHDT and CDR2 is YNNKEL in the germline V gene (reference sequence). The CDR3 consists of 16 residues. In DNA, the CDR3 is TGTGCCAGCAGCCAAGATCGTCCAGAAATAGACGGACAAGCTTTCTTT. This translates into CASSQDRPEIDGQAFF.

The J gene is TRBJ2-5, the V gene TRBV5-1; 8 nucleotides line up with TRBD1. Unmatched junction bases numbered 7, after V lost 3 bases and J lost 9 bases. This CDR3 contains 13 residues. In germline, CDR1 is SGHRS, CDR2 YFSETQ. CDR3 nucleotide sequence: TGCGCCAGCAGCTCGGGACAGGAATGGGCCCAGTACTTC. This translates into CASSSGQEWAQYF.

The V gene is TRBV15, the J gene TRBJ2-3; 9 bases line up with TRBD2. The length of the CDR3 is 16 residues. V shed 3 bases, J shed 1 base, and the junction held 5 bases outside the gene matches. Germline CDR1 LNHNV, CDR2 YYDKDF (reference sequence). This chain's CDR3 is CATSSPQRGGTDTQYF. The CDR3 DNA reads as TGTGCCACCAGCAGTCCCCAGCGGGGGGGCACAGATACGCAGTATTTT.

The V and J genes are TRBV7-3 and TRBJ2-4; D gene uncertain. Judging by the DNA end, TRBJ2-7 fits better; the J call may be wrong. The CDR3 covers 16 residues. Germline-derived CDR1 and CDR2 are SGHTA and FQGTGA. CDR3 sequence reads: CASSLYPTGQSAEQYF. CDR3 coding DNA: TGTGCCAGCAGCTTATATCCGACCGGGCAGTCCGCCGAGCAGTACTTC.

This clonotype was detected a few times. This rearrangement joins TRBV30 to TRBJ2-6, with a possible D match to TRBD2 (5 bases). The germline CDR1 and CDR2 sequences are GTSNPN and SVGIG (reference sequence). V lost 3 bases and J lost 0, with 12 bases in between. This CDR3 spans 16 amino acids. The CDR3 protein is CAWRQTGNSGANVLTF. The CDR3 DNA is TGTGCCTGGAGGCAGACGGGGAACTCTGGGGCCAACGTCCTGACTTTC.

Concerning this clonotype: A read error may produce the germline difference seen at one junction end. The chain employs TRBV7-2 and TRBJ2-7; D is perhaps TRBD2 (6 bases). The J call is uncertain, as TRBJ2-5 better fits the DNA end. The germline gives CDR1 SGHTA, CDR2 FQGNSA. The CDR3 is 13 residues long. The CDR3 loop reads CAGSPGGRETQYF. The CDR3 DNA sequence: TGTGCCGGCAGCCCCGGAGGGCGGGAGACCCAGTACTTC.

This clonotype was detected only a few times. The chain carries TRBV19 and TRBJ2-7, with 8 bases lining up with TRBD1. The CDR3 has 14 residues. Trimming cost V 5 bases and J 5 bases; bases outside gene matches: 8. CDR1 is LNHDA, CDR2 SQIVND, per germline (reference sequence). The DNA for the CDR3 is TGTGCCAGTAGTTGGACAGGGCGTAGCGACGAGCAGTACTTC. Translation: CASSWTGRSDEQYF.

This rearrangement joins TRBV25-1 to TRBJ2-5; D perhaps matches TRBD2 (7 bases). The DNA end is a closer match to TRBJ2-7, so the J assignment may be wrong. The germline gives CDR1 MGHDK, CDR2 SYGVNS. This CDR3 contains 14 residues. The CDR3 nucleotides are TGTGCCAGCACCCGAGGGGGGGACGGCGGCGAGCAGTACTTC. It is translated as CASTRGGDGGEQYF.

This clonotype was observed a single time. One end of the junction is discordant with germline, which a read error may explain. The chain is built from TRBV15 and TRBJ2-3; 8 bases fit TRBD2. The CDR3 runs to 17 residues. Germline V CDR1 and CDR2: LNHNV, YYDKDF (reference sequence). CDR3 DNA: TGTGCCACCAACAGAGAGTGGTTCGGGGGGGGCACAGATACGCAGTATTTT. Amino acids: CATNREWFGGGTDTQYF.

This clonotype appeared a few times. The rearrangement uses TRBV29-1 and TRBJ1-2; 7 bases agree with TRBD1. Per germline, CDR1 SQVTM and CDR2 ANQGSEA. V lost 5 bases, J lost 6 bases, and 9 bases stayed unmatched. CDR3 length: 13 residues. The CDR3 loop is CSVWDRFYNGYTF. DNA for the CDR3: TGCAGCGTTTGGGACAGATTTTACAATGGCTACACCTTC. The whole variable domain, remainder taken from reference TRBV29-1 and TRBJ1-2, is SAVISQKPSRDICQRGTSLTIQCQVDSQVTMMFWYRQQPGQSLTLIATANQGSEATYESGFVIDKFPISRPNLTFSTLTVSNMSPEDSSIYLCSVWDRFYNGYTFGSGTRLTVV.

A few counts support this clonotype. The V gene is TRBV7-9, the J gene TRBJ2-4, with TRBD2 matching over 9 bases. The J call may be faulty, since TRBJ2-7 better matches the DNA end. Germline V CDR1 and CDR2: SEHNR, FQNEAQ (reference sequence). The CDR3 runs 16 residues. The CDR3 DNA sequence: TGTGCCAGCAGCTCCCTGGGTATAGCGGGGGACCACGAGCAGTACTTC. Its translation: CASSSLGIAGDHEQYF.